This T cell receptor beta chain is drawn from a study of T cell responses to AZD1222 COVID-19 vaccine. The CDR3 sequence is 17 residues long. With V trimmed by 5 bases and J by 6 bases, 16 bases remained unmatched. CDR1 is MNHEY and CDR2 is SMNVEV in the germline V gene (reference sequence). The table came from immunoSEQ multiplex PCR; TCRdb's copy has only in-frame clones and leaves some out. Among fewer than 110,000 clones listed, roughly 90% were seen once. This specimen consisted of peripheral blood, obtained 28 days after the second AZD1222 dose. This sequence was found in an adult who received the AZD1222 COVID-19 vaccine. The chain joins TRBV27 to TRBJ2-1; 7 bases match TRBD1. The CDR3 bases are TGTGCCAGCAGTACATACCCACAAGCAAAGGGGGCCAATGAGCAGTTCTTC. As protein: CASSTYPQAKGANEQFF.